This is a list of T cell receptor beta chains from one sample in a study of shared clonotypes between healthy human individuals. Produced via immunoSEQ multiplex PCR; TCRdb's table is partial and in-frame only. The table records approximately 650,000 clones, around 95% of them present only once. The sequenced material came from naive CD8+ T cells sorted from blood. Receptors were obtained from a woman in her twenties or thirties in good health. Each CDR3 is given with its conserved first and last residue. A D gene is named only where the DNA matches it firmly. Size tells how often a clone was seen (once, few, many) or the class of an expanded clone, and some rows leave it out.

cdr3_nt	cdr3_aa	d_call	v_call	j_call	clone_size
TGTGCCAGCAGTTACAAGCAGACCTACTACGAGCAGTACTTC	CASSYKQTYYEQYF	-	TRBV6-5	TRBJ2-7	once
TGTGCCAGCAGCAAGATTGGGACTAGCCAAGAGACCCAGTACTTC	CASSKIGTSQETQYF	TRBD2	TRBV7-3	TRBJ2-5	-
TGTGCCAGCAGCTCGGGACTTTCAGTCTACGAGCAGTACTTC	CASSSGLSVYEQYF	-	TRBV5-4	TRBJ2-7	-
TGTGCCAGCAGTACGGGACTACCCTACGAGCAGTACTTC	CASSTGLPYEQYF	TRBD2	TRBV6-1	TRBJ2-7	-
TGTGCCAGCAGTTTAGGTGGTCTCGAGCAGTACTTC	CASSLGGLEQYF	-	TRBV28	TRBJ2-7	-
TGTGCCAGCAGTTTATCGGGACTAGCGGCCCGGGAGACCCAGTACTTC	CASSLSGLAARETQYF	TRBD2	TRBV27	TRBJ2-5	-
TGTGCCAGCTCGTTCCCCCTAGGGAATGAGCAGTTCTTC	CASSFPLGNEQFF	-	TRBV25-1	TRBJ2-1	-
TGTGCCAGCTATAGTCCGCTAAGCTCTGGAAACACCATATATTTT	CASYSPLSSGNTIYF	-	TRBV28	TRBJ1-3	-
TGTGCCAGCAGTTTTAACAGCGGGAGGGATGAGCAGTTCTTC	CASSFNSGRDEQFF	TRBD2	TRBV27	TRBJ2-1	once
TGCGCCAGCAGCCAGGGGACTAGCGGGAACACCGGGGAGCTGTTTTTT	CASSQGTSGNTGELFF	TRBD2	TRBV4-1	TRBJ2-2	-
TGCGCCAGCAGCCAAGTGGTGGTGAACACTGAAGCTTTCTTT	CASSQVVVNTEAFF	-	TRBV4-1	TRBJ1-1	-
TGTGCCAGCAGCTTTGGCTCACAGGAGATTAACTATGGCTACACCTTC	CASSFGSQEINYGYTF	-	TRBV7-9	TRBJ1-2	once
TGTGCCAGCAGTGAGGAGGACCGCTCCTACGAGCAGTACTTC	CASSEEDRSYEQYF	-	TRBV2	TRBJ2-7	-
TGTGCCAGCAGCCAACTTTACCCCCCCCGCGAGGGCATTCTCAGATACTTC	CASSQLYPPREGILRYF	-	TRBV4-2	TRBJ2-5	-
TGTGCCAGCAGCTTATCGGGGGACACTGAAGCTTTCTTT	CASSLSGDTEAFF	-	TRBV7-3	TRBJ1-1	-
TGTGCCAGCATCCGGGGCTACGAGCAGTACTTC	CASIRGYEQYF	-	TRBV6-1	TRBJ2-7	-
TGCGCCAGCAGCCAAGCAACCCAGACTAGCGGGAGAAGCTACGAGCAGTACTTC	CASSQATQTSGRSYEQYF	TRBD2	TRBV4-1	TRBJ2-7	-
TGTGCCAGCAGTTTCTCGGGGACAGGGGCCCTCCTAAACTATGGCTACACCTTC	CASSFSGTGALLNYGYTF	TRBD1	TRBV28	TRBJ1-2	once